This T cell receptor beta chain was sequenced during a study of metastatic and nonmetastatic thyroid tumors. About the study: From malignant and benign thyroid patients, repertoires in blood and in tumor or nodule tissue were compared.

Each patient went into thyroid surgery without having received any treatment. TCRdb called clones again from the PCR reads with MiXCR. The sample yields about 7,800 clones, approximately 35% seen once. Of note for this clone: What it binds is not known.

The CDR3 loop spans 14 amino acids. V dropped 8 bases and J dropped 5; count of bases not matched to a gene: 9. Looked up from germline, CDR1 is GTSNPN and CDR2 is SVGIG (reference sequence). Study-level findings and limits: Significantly higher TCR beta diversity was reportedly seen in malignant thyroid tumors than benign nodules, in blood and tumor.

The material sequenced was tumor tissue. This chain joins TRBV30 and TRBJ2-2, with TRBD1 identical over 9 bases. The TCR originated in a female donor with papillary thyroid cancer or a benign thyroid nodule (not recorded which). Some clones in this sample may be carry-over from other donors' samples. In DNA, the CDR3 is TGTGCCGGCCAGGGACAGGGCACGACCGGGGAGCTGTTTTTT. It yields the protein CAGQGQGTTGELFF.